This entry is about one T cell receptor beta chain. It has no known antigen specificity. No clone much larger than this one lies a single base away; base qualities are absent. The sequencer was an Illumina NovaSeq 6000. TCRalpha and TCRbeta cDNA libraries were built by 5'RACE with constant-segment primers, adding sample barcodes and unique molecular identifiers. Trizol reagent was used to extract RNA from every sample. Libraries were amplified in two PCR steps, with a second sample barcode and Illumina TruSeq adapters added in the second step. The libraries were sequenced on an Illumina NovaSeq using 2 x 150 bp paired-end reads. In the authors' own workflow: With migec v1.2.7, reads were demultiplexed and then collapsed into UMI-guided consensus sequences. Using mixcr v2.1.11, UMI consensuses were aligned to TRA and TRB V and J templates and then assembled into clonotypes. Expanded or contracted clonotypes were those called significant by both edgeR and NoisET, with noise models trained on biological replicates. For edgeR calls, the cutoffs were a false discovery rate-adjusted p below 0.01 and a log2 fold-change threshold of 1. As an exploratory analysis of dynamics, max-normalized trajectories of the 1000 most abundant clonotypes were examined with PCA combined with hierarchical clustering. Separately sequenced CD4+ and CD8+ repertoires were used to assign the CD4 or CD8 phenotype of responding clones. TCRdb reanalyzed the raw reads on its own, using fastp at Q25 for trimming and MiXCR for clone calling, and kept in-frame beta chains. Duplicate CDR3 protein sequences are folded into a single record with the most common DNA and genes. TCRdb, not the original authors, processed these V and J calls. This sample has some 440,000 distinct CDR3 sequences in its table, and about 23% of those were observed once. The ten largest clonotypes hold approximately 12% of the sample.

Ficoll-Paque density gradient centrifugation was used to isolate PBMCs. This entry is derived from a study of T-cell memory formation after mild COVID-19 (dated by TCRdb to the early 2020s). About the full investigation: TCR sequence clusters from the two donors were largely donor specific. Longitudinal TCRalpha and TCRbeta repertoire sequencing tracked T-cell clones expanding and contracting after mild COVID-19 in a couple of donors. The cohort comprised two young, previously healthy adult volunteers, one female and one male.

Summary of the overall study and its limitations: Contracting CD4+ clones were found mainly in CM and EM memory subsets, while CD8+ clones were enriched in EMRA. The detection of some responding clones in pre-infection memory suggests that pre-existing cross-reactive memory T cells joined the SARS-CoV-2 response. From day 15 to 85, contracting clones showed balanced CD4/CD8 phenotypes, whereas a second wave of clones that expanded from day 15 to 37 leaned towards CD4+. The study covered only a couple of mild cases, and larger cohorts including severe cases with pre-infection samples were considered necessary. The second-wave clones that peaked on day 37 were not confirmed to be SARS-CoV-2 specific.

Measured from the cysteine to the phenylalanine, the CDR3 is 15 residues long. Kept here is only the CDR3 DNA, which spans 45 bases and is read in frame from base 1. Germline trimming: 3 bases from V, 0 bases from J; junction bases outside gene matches: 1. CDR1 and CDR2 are read off the germline V gene as SGHDT and YYEEEE. The receptor was derived from an adult woman who had mild COVID-19 (a few samples of this study predate the infection). The sample titles of this study are shuffled in the database, so cell type and time point are left out; the donor was told from shared clones. In this chain, TRBV5-6 is recombined with TRBJ2-3; TRBD1 lines up with 10 middle nucleotides. Sequencing was performed on PBMCs or a T cell subset sorted from them (not recorded which). Read as DNA, the sequence is TGTGCCAGCAGCTGGGACAGGGGAAGCACAGATACGCAGTATTTT. This gives the protein CASSWDRGSTDTQYF. With all but the CDR3 taken from the reference TRBV5-6 and TRBJ2-3 genes, the full variable domain is: DAGVTQSPTHLIKTRGQQVTLRCSPKSGHDTVSWYQQALGQGPQFIFQYYEEEERQRGNFPDRFSGHQFPNYSSELNVNALLLGDSALYLCASSWDRGSTDTQYFGPGTRLTVL.